The rows below give T cell receptor beta chains drawn from one sample of a study of shared clonotypes between healthy human individuals. The protocol was immunoSEQ multiplex PCR, while the TCRdb copy is restricted to in-frame clones and leaves out a portion. The sample has around 2,000,000 clones, approximately 94% seen once; the top ten hold 0.9% to 1.3%. The sample comprised naive CD8+ T cells sorted from blood. These receptors all stem from a man aged 18 to 29 in good health. CDR3s include the opening cysteine and the closing phenylalanine or tryptophan. The D gene is left open where the match is weak. Only part of the rows carry a size: once, few, many, or a class if the clone is expanded.

cdr3_aa,cdr3_nt,d_call,v_call,clone_size,j_call,cdr3_length
CASSGGDYNEQFF,TGTGCCAGCAGCGGCGGAGATTACAATGAGCAGTTCTTC,NA,TRBV5-6,NA,TRBJ2-1,13
CASSDPGKNIQYF,TGCGCCAGCAGTGACCCGGGGAAAAACATTCAGTACTTC,NA,TRBV10-1,few,TRBJ2-4,13
CASSLAGRSPFAEQYF,TGTGCCAGCAGCTTAGCTGGGCGGAGTCCTTTCGCCGAGCAGTACTTC,NA,TRBV7-2,once,TRBJ2-7,16
CAWSAGNHGYTF,TGTGCCTGGAGCGCAGGGAATCATGGCTACACCTTC,NA,TRBV30,NA,TRBJ1-2,12
CASSARIDGTDTQYF,TGTGCCAGCAGTGCCAGGATAGATGGCACAGATACGCAGTATTTT,NA,TRBV6-1,once,TRBJ2-3,15
CAWSTYEGVNTEAFF,TGTGCCTGGAGCACCTACGAGGGGGTGAACACTGAAGCTTTCTTT,NA,TRBV30,NA,TRBJ1-1,15
CASSLALAGIDEQFF,TGTGCCAGCAGCTTAGCCCTAGCGGGAATCGATGAGCAGTTCTTC,TRBD2,TRBV11-2,NA,TRBJ2-1,15
CASRDGTGELFF,TGCGCCAGCAGGGATGGTACCGGGGAGCTGTTTTTT,NA,TRBV5-1,NA,TRBJ2-2,12
CSVETQRESYEQYF,TGCAGCGTTGAAACGCAGAGGGAGTCCTACGAGCAGTACTTC,NA,TRBV29-1,once,TRBJ2-7,14
CASYGGEGRGAFF,TGTGCCAGCTACGGCGGAGAGGGGCGCGGAGCTTTCTTT,NA,TRBV2,NA,TRBJ1-1,13
CASSLDRGQGTEAFF,TGTGCCAGCAGCCTTGACAGGGGGCAAGGTACTGAAGCTTTCTTT,TRBD1,TRBV5-5,NA,TRBJ1-1,15
CASTPSGGLGYTF,TGTGCCAGCACCCCATCGGGAGGGTTGGGCTACACCTTC,NA,TRBV13,NA,TRBJ1-2,13
CASSLAPGSEQFF,TGTGCCAGCAGCTTAGCGCCTGGGAGTGAGCAGTTCTTC,NA,TRBV7-6,NA,TRBJ2-1,13
CASSLAGRGLNYGYTF,TGTGCCAGCAGTTTGGCGGGCAGGGGATTGAACTATGGCTACACCTTC,NA,TRBV7-8,NA,TRBJ1-2,16
CASSPESTDTQYF,TGCGCCAGCAGCCCAGAGAGCACAGATACGCAGTATTTT,NA,TRBV4-1,NA,TRBJ2-3,13
CASSPSGSYEQYF,TGTGCCAGCAGCCCCTCGGGGAGCTACGAGCAGTACTTC,NA,TRBV7-8,NA,TRBJ2-7,13
CASSPGTSGGPRTDTQYF,TGTGCCAGCAGCCCCGGGACTAGCGGGGGGCCCCGCACAGATACGCAGTATTTT,TRBD2,TRBV5-4,NA,TRBJ2-3,18
CASSLASGRLETQYF,TGTGCCAGCAGCTTAGCTAGCGGGAGGTTGGAGACCCAGTACTTC,TRBD2,TRBV11-2,NA,TRBJ2-5,15
CASSLDLAGGQSYNEQFF,TGTGCCAGCAGCTTAGATCTAGCGGGGGGTCAATCCTACAATGAGCAGTTCTTC,TRBD2,TRBV13,NA,TRBJ2-1,18
CATRDIGNTIYF,TGTGCCACCCGGGACATCGGAAACACCATATATTTT,NA,TRBV15,NA,TRBJ1-3,12
CASSLEQGTDTQYF,TGTGCCAGCAGCTTAGAACAGGGCACAGATACGCAGTATTTT,NA,TRBV13,NA,TRBJ2-3,14
CAWLRNDRGGYGYTF,TGTGCCTGGTTGAGAAATGACAGGGGTGGTTATGGCTACACCTTC,TRBD1,TRBV30,NA,TRBJ1-2,15
CASSVALKRGPNEQFF,TGTGCCAGCAGCGTAGCTCTAAAACGGGGCCCCAATGAGCAGTTCTTC,NA,TRBV9,NA,TRBJ2-1,16
CASSSRQGARYGYTF,TGTGCCAGCAGTAGTCGACAGGGGGCGCGCTATGGCTACACCTTC,TRBD1,TRBV6-1,NA,TRBJ1-2,15
CASLRQGGYEQYF,TGTGCCAGCTTAAGACAGGGCGGATACGAGCAGTACTTC,TRBD1,TRBV28,once,TRBJ2-7,13
CASSLDVLRSSYNEQFF,TGTGCCAGCAGCTTAGATGTACTTCGAAGCTCCTACAATGAGCAGTTCTTC,NA,TRBV7-6,NA,TRBJ2-1,17
CASSPQPGSGSGANVLTF,TGTGCCAGCAGTCCCCAGCCAGGTTCTGGCTCTGGGGCCAACGTCCTGACTTTC,NA,TRBV6-7,NA,TRBJ2-6,18
CASSQETGTGEQYF,TGCGCCAGCAGCCAAGAGACAGGGACGGGAGAGCAGTACTTC,TRBD1,TRBV4-3,once,TRBJ2-7,14
CASSYARDYRLNTGELFF,TGTGCCAGCAGCTACGCCCGGGACTACCGCCTAAACACCGGGGAGCTGTTTTTT,TRBD2,TRBV11-3,NA,TRBJ2-2,18
CASSQDQGQGSNGYTF,TGTGCCAGCAGCCAAGATCAAGGACAGGGTTCTAATGGCTACACCTTC,TRBD1,TRBV4-2,NA,TRBJ1-2,16
CASSPSRTGTYEQYF,TGTGCCAGCAGTCCCTCCCGGACAGGGACCTACGAGCAGTACTTC,TRBD1,TRBV6-5,NA,TRBJ2-7,15
CASSQEGMNTEAFF,TGCGCCAGCAGCCAAGAGGGAATGAACACTGAAGCTTTCTTT,NA,TRBV4-3,NA,TRBJ1-1,14
CASSPRTGELFF,TGCGCCAGCAGCCCCCGCACCGGGGAGCTGTTTTTT,NA,TRBV4-1,NA,TRBJ2-2,12
CASSGTGVAYEQYF,TGCGCCAGCAGCGGGACAGGGGTGGCCTACGAGCAGTACTTC,TRBD1,TRBV5-1,NA,TRBJ2-7,14
CASSQGRSPSVYEQYF,TGCGCCAGCAGCCAAGGTCGATCCCCTTCAGTGTACGAGCAGTACTTC,NA,TRBV4-3,NA,TRBJ2-7,16
CASSNEGAQPQHF,TGTGCCAGCAGTAACGAGGGGGCTCAGCCCCAGCATTTT,TRBD1,TRBV28,NA,TRBJ1-5,13
CASSLGTGQETQYF,TGTGCCAGCAGTTTGGGAACAGGGCAAGAGACCCAGTACTTC,NA,TRBV27,NA,TRBJ2-5,14
CASSIAAGVYEQYF,TGTGCCAGTAGTATAGCGGCAGGGGTCTACGAGCAGTACTTC,NA,TRBV19,NA,TRBJ2-7,14
CASSLASTYEQYF,TGTGCCAGCAGTTTGGCCTCGACCTACGAGCAGTACTTC,NA,TRBV28,once,TRBJ2-7,13
CASSEATPSSSGPNGDTQYF,TGTGCCAGCAGTGAAGCCACACCGAGCAGTAGCGGGCCCAATGGGGATACGCAGTATTTT,TRBD2,TRBV2,once,TRBJ2-3,20
CASNLPWPDTQYF,TGTGCTAGCAATCTACCGTGGCCAGATACGCAGTATTTT,NA,TRBV7-7,once,TRBJ2-3,13
CASSDRIPGELFF,TGTGCCAGCAGTGACAGGATCCCCGGGGAGCTGTTTTTT,NA,TRBV6-4,NA,TRBJ2-2,13
CAWRGRLEGAADTQYF,TGTGCCTGGAGAGGTAGGCTAGAGGGTGCAGCAGATACGCAGTATTTT,NA,TRBV30,NA,TRBJ2-3,16
CSVEVVGQGVYEQYF,TGCAGCGTTGAAGTAGTCGGACAGGGGGTGTACGAGCAGTACTTC,TRBD1,TRBV29-1,NA,TRBJ2-7,15
CASSAATEIYNEQFF,TGCGCCAGCAGCGCGGCCACAGAAATCTACAATGAGCAGTTCTTC,NA,TRBV5-1,NA,TRBJ2-1,15
CASTTKRTSGGSRPDTQYF,TGTGCCAGCACCACAAAGCGGACTAGCGGGGGGTCCAGACCAGATACGCAGTATTTT,TRBD2,TRBV7-3,NA,TRBJ2-3,19
CASSQDGNYGYTF,TGTGCCAGCAGCCAAGACGGAAACTATGGCTACACCTTC,NA,TRBV14,NA,TRBJ1-2,13
CASRDDGTTEQFF,TGCGCCAGCAGAGATGACGGGACCACTGAGCAGTTCTTC,NA,TRBV10-1,NA,TRBJ2-1,13
CASSGGPSYNEQFF,TGTGCCAGTTCGGGAGGGCCTTCCTACAATGAGCAGTTCTTC,TRBD2,TRBV11-2,NA,TRBJ2-1,14
CASSWGQGDNSPLHF,TGTGCCAGCAGTTGGGGACAGGGTGATAATTCACCCCTCCACTTT,TRBD1,TRBV6-5,NA,TRBJ1-6,15
CASSGVQGGTNEKLFF,TGTGCCAGCAGCGGCGTACAGGGGGGCACTAATGAAAAACTGTTTTTT,TRBD1,TRBV2,once,TRBJ1-4,16
CASSLQGISDGNEQFF,TGTGCCAGCAGCTTACAGGGTATTAGCGATGGCAATGAGCAGTTCTTC,NA,TRBV7-9,NA,TRBJ2-1,16
CASTPTSGGYNEQFF,TGCGCCAGCACCCCGACTAGCGGGGGGTACAATGAGCAGTTCTTC,TRBD2,TRBV5-1,once,TRBJ2-1,15
CASSNGGGQFF,TGTGCCAGTAGTAACGGGGGCGGGCAGTTCTTC,NA,TRBV19,NA,TRBJ2-1,11
CATSPSPDLTYEQYF,TGTGCCACCAGCCCCAGCCCAGATCTGACCTACGAGCAGTACTTC,NA,TRBV15,once,TRBJ2-7,15
CASSQEIAGVADTQYF,TGCGCCAGCAGCCAAGAGATAGCGGGAGTGGCAGATACGCAGTATTTT,TRBD2,TRBV4-3,NA,TRBJ2-3,16
CASSLGLAGHPNEQFF,TGTGCCAGCAGCTTAGGACTAGCGGGGCACCCCAATGAGCAGTTCTTC,TRBD2,TRBV5-4,NA,TRBJ2-1,16